These 17 T cell receptor beta chains were sequenced from one sample in a study of blood T cell repertoires in COVID-19. The method was immunoSEQ multiplex PCR; TCRdb's version includes in-frame clones alone and lacks a portion of them. The sample has around 63,000 clones; nearly 90% are singletons. The source material was peripheral blood. These receptors all stem from a man aged 50 to 59 with active COVID-19.

This clone was recorded once. The V and J genes are TRBV4-2 and TRBJ2-1, with 9 bases aligning to TRBD1. Per germline, CDR1 LGHNA and CDR2 YNFKEQ. The junction had 7 bases not matched to a gene; V was cut back by 1 base and J by 6 bases. The CDR3 is made up of 16 amino acids. Here the CDR3 DNA reads TGTGCCAGCAGCCAAGGAGATCGGACAGGGGTCAATGAGCAGTTCTTC. It codes for CASSQGDRTGVNEQFF.

The rearrangement links TRBV5-4 to TRBJ1-1; TRBD1 might be the D (6 bases). Trimming stripped 6 bases from V and 4 bases from J, with 22 bases between. Germline CDR1 SGHNT, CDR2 YYREEE (reference sequence). CDR3 length: 16 amino acids. The CDR3 DNA reads as TGTGCCAGCACAAACGCGGGAGGGGGAAGGGGCACTGAAGCTTTCTTT. This sequence encodes CASTNAGGGRGTEAFF.

The gene calls are TRBV5-1 and TRBJ2-3; TRBD2 aligns across 8 bases. The CDR3 spans 16 residues. V dropped 5 bases and J dropped 4; count of bases not matched to a gene: 12. The germline CDR1 and CDR2 sequences are SGHRS and YFSETQ. Here the CDR3 DNA reads TGCGCCAGCAGGGCACTGGGCGGGGGGACTCCAGATACGCAGTATTTT. Translation: CASRALGGGTPDTQYF.

V gene TRBV6-5 combines with J gene TRBJ2-1; TRBD2 aligns across 13 bases. This CDR3 is 15 amino acids long. J lost 8 bases, V lost 5 bases, and 6 bases had no gene match. Germline CDR1 reads MNHEY; CDR2 reads SVGAGI. DNA of the CDR3: TGTGCCAGCAGTCGAGGACTAGCGGGGGTACATGAGCAGTTCTTC. Translating gives CASSRGLAGVHEQFF.

This clone was counted once. The chain has TRBV18 and TRBJ2-3; 8 nucleotides match TRBD1. The J segment lost 0 bases and the V segment lost 3 bases, leaving 11 bases of the junction unmatched. This CDR3 has 18 amino acids. Germline-derived CDR1 and CDR2 are KGHSH and LQKENI. CDR3: CASSPQGATTLSTDTQYF. The DNA for the CDR3 is TGTGCCAGCTCACCTCAGGGGGCAACCACCTTGAGCACAGATACGCAGTATTTT.

This chain joins TRBV7-6 and TRBJ2-3; 11 positions match TRBD2. Germline V CDR1 and CDR2: SGHVS, FNYEAQ. The CDR3 is made up of 18 amino acids. The V gene end was trimmed by 4 bases and the J gene end by 2 bases; junction bases not matched to a gene: 11. DNA for the CDR3: TGTGCCAGCAGCTCGTCCCGGGCTAGCGGGGGGTTCACAGATACGCAGTATTTT. It is translated as CASSSSRASGGFTDTQYF.

The chain couples TRBV9 to TRBJ2-3; TRBD2 is a possible D gene (6 bases). The CDR3 sequence is 13 residues long. V lost 5 bases, J lost 8 bases, and 15 bases lay in between. Germline values: CDR1 SGDLS, CDR2 YYNGEE. The CDR3, as DNA: TGTGCCAGCAGAGGAGCGGGCTTAGGTACGCAGTATTTT. It translates to CASRGAGLGTQYF.

The chain's CDR3 is CASTLGQASTDTQYF. CDR3 DNA sequence: TGCGCCAGCACCCTCGGACAGGCTAGCACAGATACGCAGTATTTT. The chain combines TRBV10-1 with TRBJ2-3; 7 nucleotides line up with TRBD1. Trimming took 7 bases from V and 0 from J; bases not matched to a gene: 7. Germline-derived CDR1 and CDR2 are WNHNN and SYGVQD (reference sequence). This CDR3 spans 15 amino acids.

This chain joins TRBV7-6 and TRBJ2-1; 14 nucleotides align to TRBD2. This CDR3 has 19 residues. Germline V CDR1 and CDR2: SGHVS, FNYEAQ. With 1 base clipped from V and 5 bases from J, the junction kept 10 bases outside the gene matches. The CDR3 is CASSLEALGTSGGDNEQFF. In nucleotides, the CDR3 is TGTGCCAGCAGCTTAGAGGCCCTCGGGACTAGCGGGGGAGACAATGAGCAGTTCTTC. Full variable domain (missing parts from reference TRBV7-6 and TRBJ2-1): GAGVSQSPRYKVTKRGQDVALRCDPISGHVSLYWYRQALGQGPEFLTYFNYEAQQDKSGLPNDRFSAERPEGSISTLTIQRTEQRDSAMYRCASSLEALGTSGGDNEQFFGPGTRLTVL.

The chain employs TRBV30 and TRBJ1-1; no definite D call. Per germline, CDR1 GTSNPN and CDR2 SVGIG (reference sequence). The CDR3 is 12 amino acids. Trimming cost V 2 bases and J 4 bases, with 8 bases left between them. The CDR3 bases are TGTGCCTGGAGTCTGCAGTCCACTGAAGCTTTCTTT. Protein product: CAWSLQSTEAFF. The complete variable domain, with remaining parts taken from reference TRBV30 and TRBJ1-1, reads SQTIHQWPATLVQPVGSPLSLECTVEGTSNPNLYWYRQAAGRGLQLLFYSVGIGQISSEVPQNLSASRPQDRQFILSSKKLLLSDSGFYLCAWSLQSTEAFFGQGTRLTVV.

This chain joins TRBV5-1 and TRBJ1-1; tentative D call: TRBD1 (5 bases). The germline CDR1 and CDR2 sequences are SGHRS and YFSETQ. The CDR3 has 17 amino acids. The ends were cut back, 4 bases at V and 2 bases at J, with 21 bases in the middle. The CDR3 bases are TGCGCCAGCAGCGCCGGGGGAAGATGGATCGTTAACACTGAAGCTTTCTTT. Amino acids: CASSAGGRWIVNTEAFF.

The chain employs TRBV19 and TRBJ2-3; a weak D match, TRBD1 (5 bases). The CDR3 totals 12 residues. The V gene's germline CDR1 is LNHDA and CDR2 SQIVND (reference sequence). V was cut by 5 bases and J by 6 bases, with 9 bases left in between. CDR3 region: CASSPRVDTQYF. CDR3 nucleotide sequence: TGTGCCAGTAGTCCCAGGGTTGATACGCAGTATTTT.

The chain recombines TRBV6-5 with TRBJ2-6; D gene ambiguous. Trimming removed 7 bases from V and 2 bases from J, with 12 bases in between. The CDR3 covers 15 residues. Germline V gene sequence: CDR1 MNHEY, CDR2 SVGAGI. Here the CDR3 DNA reads TGTGCCAGCACCCCGCTAGAAGCTGGGGCCAACGTCCTGACTTTC. Translated, it gives CASTPLEAGANVLTF.

The chain joins TRBV5-1 to TRBJ2-3; D is unclear. Trimming took 4 bases from V and 6 from J, leaving 21 bases between them. Germline V gene lookup returns CDR1 SGHRS and CDR2 YFSETQ. This CDR3 contains 16 residues. The CDR3 loop is CASSLQSVTSRDTQYF. The CDR3 DNA reads as TGCGCCAGCAGCCTTCAGAGCGTAACTTCTAGGGATACGCAGTATTTT.

The chain recombines TRBV12-3 or TRBV12-4 with TRBJ1-1; 8 bases align to TRBD1. The CDR3 is 13 residues long. V shed 6 bases and J 4 bases; nucleotides not matched to a gene: 4. The CDR3: CASSQTGVTEAFF. In DNA form, the CDR3 reads TGTGCCAGCAGCCAGACAGGGGTCACTGAAGCTTTCTTT.

The V call is TRBV5-1, the J call TRBJ2-2; maybe TRBD2 (7 bases). The germline gives CDR1 SGHRS, CDR2 YFSETQ. This CDR3 spans 16 amino acids. The germline V and J ends were trimmed by 4 bases and 2 bases, with 15 bases remaining between them. The CDR3 nucleotides read TGCGCCAGCAGCCCATACCGGGGGGCCAACACCGGGGAGCTGTTTTTT. Its translation: CASSPYRGANTGELFF.

The rearrangement joins TRBV19 to TRBJ2-3, with 8 nucleotides matching TRBD2. The germline V gene encodes CDR1 LNHDA and CDR2 SQIVND (reference sequence). This CDR3 spans 16 amino acids. The V segment lost 3 bases and the J segment 5 bases; nucleotides outside the gene matches: 10. The CDR3 spells CASSITAGARGDTQYF. DNA of the CDR3: TGTGCCAGTAGTATTACAGCGGGGGCGCGGGGAGATACGCAGTATTTT.